This record concerns one T cell receptor (beta chain) sequence. This sample stems from a study of blood T cell repertoires in COVID-19. Authors' analysis steps: Amplification from reference gene primers served as the basis for estimated nucleated cell counts. Profiled with immunoSEQ multiplex PCR; TCRdb holds only in-frame clones, not every one. The V and J calls and clone size were taken over from that table, and D and trimming were inferred from the DNA. The sample records hundreds of thousands of clones, around 80% being singletons. Participants were aged about 18 to 95 years, lived in roughly 25 US areas, and enrolled virtually. Clinical history reported by participants formed the basis on which cohorts were assigned. The study recruited exposed participants who had met a COVID-19 case within 2 weeks before entry. CDR3 size: 15 residues. V shed 7 bases and J 5 bases; nucleotides not matched to a gene: 11. The germline CDR1 and CDR2 sequences are SQVTM and ANQGSEA.

Material: PBMCs or T cells enriched from blood (not recorded which). This receptor was taken from a man aged 35-49 years who had been exposed to COVID-19. The gene calls are TRBV29-1 and TRBJ1-1; 12 bases match TRBD1. Written as DNA, the CDR3 is TGCAGCGGGAGGGGGACAGGGGGCTATGGGACTGAAGCTTTCTTT. Translation gives CSGRGTGGYGTEAFF.